Below are 23 T cell receptor beta chains sequenced from a single sample in a study of control samples from healthy donors and cancer patients. Sequenced by immunoSEQ multiplex PCR; TCRdb stores in-frame clones only, minus some. This sample's table has roughly 190,000 clones. The sequencing input was blood. The receptor source for this set is a woman aged 30 to 39 in good health.

The chain employs TRBV6-4 and TRBJ2-3; no clear D gene. Germline V gene data show CDR1 as MRHNA and CDR2 as SNTAGT. V gave up 3 bases and J gave up 2 bases, with 6 bases separating them. The CDR3 has 13 amino acids. CDR3: CASSERTTDTQYF. In nucleotides, the CDR3 is TGTGCCAGCAGTGAACGGACCACAGATACGCAGTATTTT.

J is TRBJ2-3 and V is TRBV5-1; TRBD2 might be the D (6 bases). The V end was cut by 4 bases, the J end by 4 bases, with 10 bases between. This CDR3 region has 13 residues. Germline CDR1 is SGHRS and CDR2 is YFSETQ. CDR3 loop: CASSLGGPDTQYF. As DNA, the CDR3 is TGCGCCAGCAGCCTCGGGGGACCAGATACGCAGTATTTT.

The chain recombines TRBV18 with TRBJ2-3; the D gene could be TRBD1 or TRBD2 (5 bases each). Per germline, CDR1 KGHSH and CDR2 LQKENI. This CDR3 region has 15 residues. The germline V and J ends were trimmed by 0 bases and 1 base, with 8 bases remaining between them. The CDR3 DNA sequence: TGTGCCAGCTCACCACCGAGGGACGGCACAGATACGCAGTATTTT. Protein sequence: CASSPPRDGTDTQYF. The variable domain in full, completed from reference TRBV18 and TRBJ2-3, reads NAGVMQNPRHLVRRRGQEARLRCSPMKGHSHVYWYRQLPEEGLKFMVYLQKENIIDESGMPKERFSAEFPKEGPSILRIQQVVRGDSAAYFCASSPPRDGTDTQYFGPGTRLTVL.

The CDR3 nucleotides are TGTGCCAGCAGTTACTTACAGGGTAGGGAGACCCAGTACTTC. It translates to CASSYLQGRETQYF. The chain combines TRBV6-5 with TRBJ2-5; TRBD1 might be the D (6 bases). V lost 1 base to trimming and J lost 5 bases, with 11 bases between them. The CDR3 sequence is 14 residues long. CDR1 and CDR2 from the germline V gene are MNHEY and SVGAGI.

This sequence joins TRBV6-6 and TRBJ2-2; 11 bases fit TRBD1. Per germline, CDR1 MNHNY and CDR2 SVGAGI (reference sequence). The CDR3 length is 16 residues. After removal of 7 bases from V and 6 bases from J, the junction contained 10 bases not matched to a gene. CDR3 DNA sequence: TGTGCCAGCAAGGTTCGGGGACAGGGGGTCGCCGGGGAGCTGTTTTTT. Its translation is CASKVRGQGVAGELFF.

CDR3 region: CASSQNRVSSGNTIYF. CDR3 sequence (DNA): TGTGCCAGCAGCCAGAACAGGGTTAGCTCTGGAAACACCATATATTTT. The rearrangement joins TRBV7-3 to TRBJ1-3, with D perhaps TRBD1 (6 bases). Germline V gene lookup returns CDR1 SGHTA and CDR2 FQGTGA. V lost 5 bases and J lost 0, with 14 bases in between. The CDR3 runs to 16 residues.

CDR3 loop: CASRKTGAGQPQHF. The CDR3 nucleotides are TGTGCCAGCAGAAAAACAGGGGCTGGACAGCCCCAGCATTTT. The chain employs TRBV6-5 and TRBJ1-5, with TRBD1 identical over 7 bases. The V segment lost 6 bases and the J segment 7 bases; nucleotides outside the gene matches: 9. Germline lookup yields CDR1 MNHEY and CDR2 SVGAGI. This CDR3 comprises 14 residues.

The chain recombines TRBV7-8 with TRBJ2-7, with unresolved D. Per germline, CDR1 SGHVS and CDR2 FQNEAQ. CDR3 length: 13 amino acids. Between the trimmed V and J ends, which lost 4 bases and 7 bases, there was a span of 14 bases. CDR3 DNA sequence: TGTGCCAGCAGCTCAGGCATCTTTGGTGAGCAGTACTTC. Protein sequence: CASSSGIFGEQYF.

This chain links TRBV4-3 with TRBJ2-7; possibly TRBD1 for D (6 bases). The ends were cut back, 0 bases at V and 4 bases at J, with 13 bases in the middle. This CDR3 has 15 residues. Per the germline V gene, CDR1 is LGHNA and CDR2 is YSLEER. The CDR3 protein is CASSQDLGTQYEQYF. The CDR3, as DNA: TGCGCCAGCAGCCAAGATCTTGGGACACAGTACGAGCAGTACTTC.

The CDR3 sequence: CASSAGGGTDYYEQYF. The CDR3 nucleotides are TGTGCCAGCAGCGCGGGCGGCGGAACAGACTACTACGAGCAGTACTTC. The chain carries TRBV7-2 and TRBJ2-7; D is possibly TRBD2 (5 bases). In germline, CDR1 is SGHTA, CDR2 FQGNSA. Trimming pared 5 bases from V and 3 bases from J, leaving 20 bases between. The CDR3 loop spans 16 amino acids.

The chain is built from TRBV7-2 and TRBJ1-1, with 7 positions matching TRBD1. CDR3 length equals 13 residues. J was trimmed by 10 bases and V by 1 base; bases with no gene match: 6. Germline CDR1 reads SGHTA; CDR2 reads FQGNSA. The CDR3 protein is CASSLGTTGVAFF. CDR3 DNA sequence: TGTGCCAGCAGCTTAGGAACTACAGGGGTAGCTTTCTTT.

The chain combines TRBV5-1 with TRBJ2-7; 7 positions agree with TRBD1. There are 13 residues in the CDR3. Losses at the gene ends were 5 bases for V and 12 bases for J; bases not matched to a gene: 14. Germline CDR1 reads SGHRS; CDR2 reads YFSETQ. The CDR3 nucleotides read TGCGCCAGCAGTCTGAGCCCTCGGGACAGTCCGTACTTC. Its translation is CASSLSPRDSPYF.

The chain couples TRBV11-2 to TRBJ2-5; D possibly corresponds to TRBD2 (6 bases). CDR3 length: 13 residues. Germline CDR1 and CDR2: SGHAT and FQNNGV. V was cut by 5 bases and J by 3 bases, with 10 bases left in between. The CDR3, as DNA: TGTGCCAGCAGCCCGGGACTCGAAGAGACCCAGTACTTC. It yields the protein CASSPGLEETQYF.

This chain's CDR3 is CASSDSPETQYF. DNA for the CDR3: TGTGCCAGCAGTGACTCTCCGGAGACCCAGTACTTC. This chain joins TRBV6-4 and TRBJ2-5; D unclear. Germline values: CDR1 MRHNA, CDR2 SNTAGT. V was shortened by 0 bases and J by 5 bases, with 4 bases between the two germline ends. CDR3 size: 12 residues.

V is TRBV6-2 or TRBV6-3 and J is TRBJ2-7, with TRBD1 identical over 9 bases. Trimming cost V 6 bases and J 1 base; bases outside gene matches: 7. CDR1 and CDR2 from the germline V gene are MNHEY and SVGEGT. This CDR3 region has 15 residues. The CDR3 DNA is TGTGCCAGCAGCACCGACAGGGGGAGGTCCTACGAGCAGTACTTC. Protein: CASSTDRGRSYEQYF.

The gene calls are TRBV7-8 and TRBJ1-5, with a weak D call TRBD1 (6 bases). Trimming removed 5 bases at V and 0 bases at J, with 14 bases between. The CDR3 has 16 amino acids. Germline V CDR1 and CDR2: SGHVS, FQNEAQ. CDR3: CASSPRTAYSNQPQHF. CDR3 nucleotides: TGTGCCAGCAGCCCCAGGACAGCATATAGCAATCAGCCCCAGCATTTT. Full variable domain (remainder filled in from reference TRBV7-8 and TRBJ1-5): GAGVSQSPRYKVAKRGQDVALRCDPISGHVSLFWYQQALGQGPEFLTYFQNEAQLDKSGLPSDRFFAERPEGSVSTLKIQRTQQEDSAVYLCASSPRTAYSNQPQHFGDGTRLSIL.

The chain has TRBV6-1 and TRBJ1-5; tentatively, D is TRBD1 (5 bases). Germline V gene sequence: CDR1 MNHNS, CDR2 SASEGT. V lost 3 bases, J lost 7 bases, and 16 bases lay in between. The CDR3 runs to 15 residues. In DNA, the CDR3 is TGTGCCAGCAGTGATCGCCGGGGCGCCGGACAGCCCCAGCATTTT. Protein sequence: CASSDRRGAGQPQHF.

This rearrangement joins TRBV11-3 to TRBJ2-1; 11 bases are shared with TRBD2. CDR1 is SGHNT, CDR2 YENEEA, per germline. CDR3 size: 13 residues. The V and J ends lost 5 bases and 9 bases, in that order; junction bases with no gene match: 3. The CDR3 nucleotides read TGTGCCAGCAGCCCAGGACTAGCGGGTGAGCAGTTCTTC. It yields the protein CASSPGLAGEQFF.

The rearrangement links TRBV7-9 to TRBJ2-7; 10 nucleotides line up with TRBD1. V dropped 2 bases and J dropped 11; count of bases not matched to a gene: 3. Germline lookup yields CDR1 SEHNR and CDR2 FQNEAQ (reference sequence). The CDR3 spans 12 residues. Here the CDR3 reads CASSLSGQGEYF. As DNA, the CDR3 is TGTGCCAGCAGCTTATCTGGACAGGGGGAGTACTTC.

The rearrangement uses TRBV6-5 and TRBJ2-6; D gene unclear. The CDR3 loop spans 15 amino acids. V shed 0 bases and J shed 1 base, with 4 bases lying between them. CDR1 is MNHEY and CDR2 is SVGAGI in the germline V gene. The CDR3 is CASSYSRSGANVLTF. CDR3 sequence (DNA): TGTGCCAGCAGTTACTCTAGGTCTGGGGCCAACGTCCTGACTTTC.

The CDR3 coding sequence is TGTGCCAGCTCACCAGGGAGCCTTAATAATTCACCCCTCCACTTT. Residues: CASSPGSLNNSPLHF. The V call is TRBV18, the J call TRBJ1-6; D remains unclear. Trimming removed 2 bases at V and 5 bases at J, with 10 bases between. CDR1 and CDR2 from the germline V gene are KGHSH and LQKENI. The CDR3 covers 15 residues.

The chain recombines TRBV19 with TRBJ2-4; 8 bases map to TRBD1. With V trimmed by 10 bases and J by 4 bases, 9 bases remained unmatched. Germline lookup yields CDR1 LNHDA and CDR2 SQIVND (reference sequence). The CDR3 is 14 amino acids. CDR3 in amino acids: CATTTGQGKNIQYF. CDR3 bases: TGTGCCACTACTACCGGACAGGGTAAAAACATTCAGTACTTC.

The chain links TRBV9 to TRBJ2-3; D tentatively fits TRBD1 or TRBD2 (5 bases each). Germline CDR1 SGDLS, CDR2 YYNGEE. Trimming left V 0 bases short and J 2 bases short, with 10 bases between. The CDR3 covers 15 residues. DNA for the CDR3: TGTGCCAGCAGCGTAGTCATGGGGACCACAGATACGCAGTATTTT. Protein product: CASSVVMGTTDTQYF.